Listed below are T cell receptor beta chains from one sample, sequenced in a study of T cell repertoires in cytomegalovirus infection. TCRdb re-analysed the reads in MiXCR, keeping a single row per CDR3 protein. The sample lists under 850,000 distinct CDR3 sequences; around 32% were seen once. The antigens of these receptors remain unknown. The sequencing used cultured PBMCs, collected from culture after CMV antigen stimulation. The receptors were sampled from a human donor in good health (CMV status not recorded). Some clones in this sample may be carry-over from other donors' samples. Each CDR3 is given with its conserved first and last residue. A D gene is named only where the DNA matches it firmly. Clone size is stated in some rows and not others, as once, few, many or a class when expanded.

V	size	J	D	DNA	CDR3
TRBV18	few	TRBJ2-1	.	TGTGCCAGCTCTCCTACCGGGACCAGTTTCCCCAATGAGCAGTTCTTC	CASSPTGTSFPNEQFF
TRBV3-1	.	TRBJ1-3	.	TGTGCCAGCAGCCAAGGGCGGGGAGCCATATATTTT	CASSQGRGAIYF
TRBV6-2/TRBV6-3	few	TRBJ2-7	TRBD2	TGTGCCAGCAGTTATGCGGGAGTGTTCTACGAGCAGTACTTC	CASSYAGVFYEQYF
TRBV7-8	.	TRBJ1-1	.	TGTGCCAGCAGCTTAGCGCGGGATGCCTGGAACACTGAAGCTTTCTTT	CASSLARDAWNTEAFF
TRBV15	.	TRBJ2-7	.	TGTGCCACCAGCTTACGGGGGATAGGCGACGAGCAGTACTTC	CATSLRGIGDEQYF
TRBV19	.	TRBJ1-5	TRBD1	TGTGCCAGTACCACGACAGGGGATCAGCCCCAGCATTTT	CASTTTGDQPQHF
TRBV6-1	many	TRBJ1-6	.	TGTGCCAGCAGGCCCGACGGATCGAATTCACCCCTCCACTTT	CASRPDGSNSPLHF
TRBV7-8	.	TRBJ1-3	.	TGTGCCAGCAGCTTTCTACTCTGGGGGGCTTACGGAAACACCATATATTTT	CASSFLLWGAYGNTIYF
TRBV19	.	TRBJ2-2	.	TGTGCCAGTAGTATAGGGCGGCAGAACACCGGGGAGCTGTTTTTT	CASSIGRQNTGELFF
TRBV6-2/TRBV6-3	few	TRBJ1-1	.	TGTGCCAGCAGGGCACTGGGGGGGCGGTTTGAAGCTTTCTTT	CASRALGGRFEAFF
TRBV7-6	.	TRBJ2-5	TRBD1	TGTGCCAGCAGCTCCCAAAGACAGGGCGCACGAGAGACCCAGTACTTC	CASSSQRQGARETQYF
TRBV7-2	many	TRBJ1-2	.	TGTGCCAGCAGCTCGCGACAGTCTAACTATGGCTACACCTTC	CASSSRQSNYGYTF
TRBV7-6	.	TRBJ1-4	.	TGTGCCAGCAGCTTAGAGGGGGGGGCCAGTGAAAAACTGTTTTTT	CASSLEGGASEKLFF
TRBV6-1	.	TRBJ1-5	TRBD1	TGTGCCAGCAGTGGGACAGGGGTAGGGGGACAGCCCCAGCATTTT	CASSGTGVGGQPQHF